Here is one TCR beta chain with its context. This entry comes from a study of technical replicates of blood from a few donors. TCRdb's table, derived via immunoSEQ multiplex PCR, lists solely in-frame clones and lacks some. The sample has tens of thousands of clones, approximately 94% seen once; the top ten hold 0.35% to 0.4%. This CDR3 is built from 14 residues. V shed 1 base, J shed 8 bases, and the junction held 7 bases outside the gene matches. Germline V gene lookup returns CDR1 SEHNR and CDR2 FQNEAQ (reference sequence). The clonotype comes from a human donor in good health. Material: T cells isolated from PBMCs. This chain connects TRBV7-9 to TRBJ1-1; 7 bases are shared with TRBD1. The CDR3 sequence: CASSLEGAPYEAFF. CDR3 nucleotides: TGTGCCAGCAGCTTAGAGGGGGCACCCTACGAAGCTTTCTTT.